The 23 T cell receptor beta chains below were found in one sample sequenced in a study of CD8+ T cells in alopecia areata. Treatment in this sample: oral pan-JAK inhibitor, 5-10 mg twice daily. Extracted RNA was reverse transcribed, and the resulting cDNA served as sequencing template. Sequencing was performed with immunoSEQ multiplex PCR; in TCRdb, only in-frame clones are kept and a portion is missing. The sample includes about 42,000 clones, about 71% seen only once; the top ten take 20% to 25%. The sample here was CD8+ T cells sorted from blood, taken at week 4, from a patient treated with tofacitinib. These receptors all stem from a human donor with alopecia areata.

The chain combines TRBV29-1 with TRBJ2-1, with 10 bases identical to TRBD1. Germline V lookup: CDR1 SQVTM, CDR2 ANQGSEA. V lost 2 bases, J lost 6 bases, and 7 bases stayed unmatched. This CDR3 comprises 15 residues. CDR3 bases: TGCAGCGTTGAACGTAGGGGACAGGGGTTCAATGAGCAGTTCTTC. Translated, it gives CSVERRGQGFNEQFF.

This clone was recorded once. The chain combines TRBV7-9 with TRBJ2-7; 7 nucleotides line up with TRBD1. CDR1 and CDR2 from the germline V gene are SEHNR and FQNEAQ (reference sequence). CDR3 length: 16 residues. V was pared by 5 bases and J by 0 bases, with 10 bases of the junction left unmatched. The CDR3 loop reads CASSQNTGANSYEQYF. The CDR3 nucleotides are TGTGCCAGCAGCCAAAACACAGGGGCAAACTCCTACGAGCAGTACTTC.

V is TRBV5-5 and J is TRBJ1-2, with D unresolved. Trimming removed 4 bases at V and 2 bases at J, with 15 bases between. The germline gives CDR1 SGHKS, CDR2 YYEKEE (reference sequence). The CDR3 extends over 15 amino acids. CDR3 region: CASSVDPRGNYGYTF. The CDR3 nucleotides read TGTGCCAGCAGCGTGGACCCTCGGGGAAACTATGGCTACACCTTC.

The chain couples TRBV7-6 to TRBJ2-5; D may be TRBD2 (6 bases). The V and J ends lost 2 bases and 5 bases respectively, with 9 bases between them. The germline CDR1 and CDR2 sequences are SGHVS and FNYEAQ. This CDR3 is 13 amino acids long. Here the CDR3 reads CASSLRGRETQYF. The CDR3 nucleotides are TGTGCCAGCAGCTTACGAGGGAGGGAGACCCAGTACTTC.

The J gene is TRBJ1-2, the V gene TRBV25-1; no clear D. Between the trimmed V and J ends, which lost 6 bases and 3 bases, there was a span of 8 bases. This CDR3 comprises 12 residues. The germline V gene encodes CDR1 MGHDK and CDR2 SYGVNS. The CDR3 is CASRDTDYGYTF. The CDR3 bases are TGTGCCAGCAGGGATACGGACTATGGCTACACCTTC.

Here the CDR3 reads CASSLESYEQYF. Written as DNA, the CDR3 is TGCGCCAGCAGCTTGGAATCCTACGAGCAGTACTTC. The genes are TRBV5-1 and TRBJ2-7; D is unclear. V gave up 0 bases and J gave up 1 base, with 2 bases separating them. The germline CDR1 and CDR2 sequences are SGHRS and YFSETQ. The CDR3 loop spans 12 amino acids.

The chain uses TRBV29-1 and TRBJ2-7; D may be TRBD1 (6 bases). The CDR3 covers 12 residues. Trimming left V 6 bases short and J 3 bases short, with 12 bases between. Looked up from germline, CDR1 is SQVTM and CDR2 is ANQGSEA. The CDR3 nucleotides read TGCAGCGTCTCCACAGGGTACTACGAGCAGTACTTC. This gives the protein CSVSTGYYEQYF.

This clone occurred once. The chain combines TRBV2 with TRBJ2-3; D not resolved. The ends were cut back, 5 bases at V and 2 bases at J, with 11 bases in the middle. CDR3 length: 14 amino acids. Germline-derived CDR1 and CDR2 are SNHLY and FYNNEI. For the CDR3, the DNA is TGTGCCAGCAGTCCACCCGGGCACACAGATACGCAGTATTTT. Amino acids: CASSPPGHTDTQYF. Supplemented by reference TRBV2 and TRBJ2-3, the full variable domain reads EPEVTQTPSHQVTQMGQEVILRCVPISNHLYFYWYRQILGQKVEFLVSFYNNEISEKSEIFDDQFSVERPDGSNFTLKIRSTKLEDSAMYFCASSPPGHTDTQYFGPGTRLTVL.

CDR3 loop: CASSQALGEGETQYF. In DNA form, the CDR3 reads TGCGCCAGCAGCCAAGCACTTGGGGAAGGAGAGACCCAGTACTTC. The V and J genes are TRBV4-3 and TRBJ2-5; D gene uncertain. Germline V gives CDR1 LGHNA, CDR2 YSLEER. The CDR3 length is 15 residues. The V end was cut by 1 base, the J end by 4 bases, with 13 bases between.

The chain links TRBV7-8 to TRBJ2-7; 9 bases agree with TRBD2. The CDR3 runs to 13 residues. Germline loops: CDR1 SGHVS, CDR2 FQNEAQ. V gave up 6 bases and J gave up 5 bases; unmatched junction bases: 5. The CDR3, as DNA: TGTGCCAGCAGATCCGGGACTAGCCACGAGCAGTACTTC. Its translation is CASRSGTSHEQYF. The whole variable domain, remainder taken from reference TRBV7-8 and TRBJ2-7, is GAGVSQSPRYKVAKRGQDVALRCDPISGHVSLFWYQQALGQGPEFLTYFQNEAQLDKSGLPSDRFFAERPEGSVSTLKIQRTQQEDSAVYLCASRSGTSHEQYFGPGTRLTVT.

The chain links TRBV11-2 to TRBJ2-7; 7 bases are a match to TRBD1. Germline V gene sequence: CDR1 SGHAT, CDR2 FQNNGV. The CDR3 covers 15 residues. V gave up 2 bases and J gave up 5 bases; unmatched junction bases: 9. Here the CDR3 reads CASSLSETGLNEQYF. CDR3 sequence (DNA): TGTGCCAGCAGCTTATCCGAGACAGGGTTAAACGAGCAGTACTTC. Together with reference TRBV11-2 and TRBJ2-7, the CDR3 gives the full variable domain: EAGVAQSPRYKIIEKRQSVAFWCNPISGHATLYWYQQILGQGPKLLIQFQNNGVVDDSQLPKDRFSAERLKGVDSTLKIQPAKLEDSAVYLCASSLSETGLNEQYFGPGTRLTVT.

The rearrangement links TRBV29-1 to TRBJ2-1; D gene unclear. The CDR3 consists of 15 residues. The V end was cut by 3 bases, the J end by 4 bases, with 16 bases between. CDR1 is SQVTM, CDR2 ANQGSEA, per germline. As DNA, the CDR3 is TGCAGCGTTGATTTGTCAGGTTCCCCTTACAATGAGCAGTTCTTC. Its protein product is CSVDLSGSPYNEQFF.

V usage is TRBV29-1 and J usage is TRBJ2-1; 8 positions match TRBD2. Germline CDR1 reads SQVTM; CDR2 reads ANQGSEA. Unmatched junction bases numbered 4, after V lost 6 bases and J lost 3 bases. This CDR3 region has 13 residues. This CDR3 is CSVPGGVYNEQFF. The DNA of the CDR3 is TGCAGCGTCCCCGGGGGGGTCTACAATGAGCAGTTCTTC.

The chain uses TRBV15 and TRBJ1-1; possible D gene TRBD1, 5 bases. Germline values: CDR1 LNHNV, CDR2 YYDKDF (reference sequence). The CDR3 spans 15 residues. V shed 5 bases and J shed 3 bases, with 16 bases lying between them. CDR3 in amino acids: CATSGSDSKYTEAFF. The CDR3 coding sequence is TGTGCCACCAGCGGCTCAGACAGCAAGTACACTGAAGCTTTCTTT.

This chain connects TRBV6-5 to TRBJ2-7; D might be TRBD1 (6 bases). Looked up from germline, CDR1 is MNHEY and CDR2 is SVGAGI. The V end lost 0 bases, the J end lost 5 bases, and 14 bases lay between the germline ends. The CDR3 covers 15 residues. CDR3 in amino acids: CASSYSQGWMNEQYF. The DNA for the CDR3 is TGTGCCAGCAGTTACTCTCAGGGGTGGATGAACGAGCAGTACTTC.

This chain links TRBV29-1 with TRBJ1-4; D might be TRBD1 (5 bases). The germline V and J ends were trimmed by 3 bases and 8 bases, with 13 bases remaining between them. The CDR3 spans 13 residues. Germline CDR1 and CDR2: SQVTM and ANQGSEA. CDR3 nucleotide sequence: TGCAGCGTTGAGGGGGGAGAGGTAGAAAAACTGTTTTTT. Translated: CSVEGGEVEKLFF.

The chain joins TRBV19 to TRBJ2-1, with a weak D call TRBD1 (5 bases). The CDR3 has 13 amino acids. Trimming cost V 5 bases and J 6 bases, with 11 bases left between them. Germline-derived CDR1 and CDR2 are LNHDA and SQIVND (reference sequence). CDR3 protein: CASSLGAVNEQFF. The CDR3 DNA reads as TGTGCCAGTAGTCTAGGGGCGGTCAATGAGCAGTTCTTC.

The V gene is TRBV19, the J gene TRBJ1-1; D is uncertain. The CDR3 contains 14 residues. V was clipped by 0 bases and J by 7 bases, with 12 bases between them. Germline lookup yields CDR1 LNHDA and CDR2 SQIVND (reference sequence). CDR3 in DNA: TGTGCCAGTAGTATAGATCGTTTGGGGTTTGAAGCTTTCTTT. Translated, it gives CASSIDRLGFEAFF.

This clone was seen a handful of times. This chain connects TRBV29-1 to TRBJ2-4; D not resolved. CDR1 SQVTM and CDR2 ANQGSEA come from the germline V gene. The V gene lost 3 bases and the J gene lost 5 bases, with 5 bases spanning the gap. This CDR3 region has 11 residues. CDR3 residues: CSVDWENIQYF. CDR3 nucleotides: TGCAGCGTTGATTGGGAAAACATTCAGTACTTC.

In this sample, this clone turned up a few times. This sequence joins TRBV29-1 and TRBJ2-7; D is perhaps TRBD1 (6 bases). This CDR3 contains 13 residues. Germline V gene data show CDR1 as SQVTM and CDR2 as ANQGSEA. The V and J ends lost 4 bases and 4 bases respectively, with 14 bases between them. The CDR3 region is CSVVSGERYEQYF. DNA of the CDR3: TGCAGCGTTGTTTCAGGGGAACGTTACGAGCAGTACTTC.

The gene calls are TRBV11-2 and TRBJ2-5; no definite D call. The ends were cut back, 5 bases at V and 4 bases at J, with 8 bases in the middle. The germline V gene encodes CDR1 SGHAT and CDR2 FQNNGV. The CDR3 spans 12 residues. The CDR3 spells CASSLMRETQYF. In DNA form, the CDR3 reads TGTGCCAGCAGCCTCATGCGAGAGACCCAGTACTTC.

This clone was counted a few times. The chain is built from TRBV5-5 and TRBJ2-3; D gene uncertain. Germline V gene sequence: CDR1 SGHKS, CDR2 YYEKEE (reference sequence). V was trimmed by 2 bases and J by 3 bases, leaving 19 bases between them. There are 17 residues in the CDR3. CDR3 residues: CASSFSKLDPSTDTQYF. DNA of the CDR3: TGTGCCAGCAGCTTCAGCAAATTGGACCCGTCAACAGATACGCAGTATTTT. The full variable domain, completed using reference TRBV5-5 and TRBJ2-3, is DAGVTQSPTHLIKTRGQQVTLRCSPISGHKSVSWYQQVLGQGPQFIFQYYEKEERGRGNFPDRFSARQFPNYSSELNVNALLLGDSALYLCASSFSKLDPSTDTQYFGPGTRLTVL.

The rearrangement links TRBV10-3 to TRBJ2-7, with 8 bases fitting TRBD2. CDR1 and CDR2 (germline): ENHRY, SYGVKD. V shed 3 bases and J 3 bases; nucleotides not matched to a gene: 7. The CDR3 has 15 amino acids. CDR3 coding DNA: TGTGCCATCAGTGATCCCAGCGGGGGTATCTACGAGCAGTACTTC. Protein sequence: CAISDPSGGIYEQYF.